This T cell receptor (beta chain) was recorded in a study of metastatic and nonmetastatic thyroid tumors. All patients reached thyroid surgery having received no treatment beforehand. CDR3 length: 18 amino acids. J lost 4 bases, V lost 6 bases, and 14 bases had no gene match. Germline CDR1 reads MDHEN; CDR2 reads SYDVKM. In the original analysis: Between-group CDR3 differences, defined by clinicopathological status, yielded a distant-metastasis classifier for papillary thyroid cancer. TCRdb redid the clone calls on the PCR reads using MiXCR. The V and J calls reflect TCRdb's pipeline rather than the authors' work. The table records tens of thousands of clones, about 12% of them present only once. At least ten counts were recorded for this clone. Its antigen is as yet unknown. Study-wide points: Reportedly, malignant thyroid tumors had significantly higher TCR beta diversity than benign nodules, in blood and tumor.

This clonotype was obtained from a male donor with papillary thyroid cancer or a benign thyroid nodule (not recorded which). Some clones in this sample may be carry-over from other donors' samples. V and J are TRBV28 and TRBJ2-6; the match to TRBD2 covers 8 bases. The source material was blood. The CDR3 loop reads CASSPGSGSISGANVLTF. The CDR3 DNA reads as TGTGCCAGCAGCCCCGGAAGCGGGAGTATTTCCGGGGCCAACGTCCTGACTTTC.